This TCR beta chain was sequenced during a study of cytomegalovirus exposure and HLA in healthy donors. General observations from the study: Some TCR beta chains (around 180 of them) were listed as cytomegalovirus-associated.

PCR employed 60 Vbeta and 13 Jbeta primers. The assay was immunoSEQ multiplex PCR, and TCRdb's table has in-frame clones only and misses some. The data show 150,000 to 200,000 clones, 77% seen once. Comments on this clone: Its antigen is unidentified.

V lost 3 bases and J lost 6; bases outside the gene matches: 2. The CDR3 sequence is 12 residues long. The germline CDR1 and CDR2 sequences are SQVTM and ANQGSEA. This clonotype originated in a man aged 18 to 30 in good health and CMV-seronegative. The sequenced sample consisted of PBMCs. V gene TRBV29-1 combines with J gene TRBJ2-7, with TRBD1 matching over 10 bases. For the CDR3, the DNA is TGCAGCGTTGAGGGACAGGGGCGCGAGCAGTACTTC. Protein: CSVEGQGREQYF.